The 20 T cell receptor beta chains below all came from one sample that was sequenced in a study of T-cell memory formation after mild COVID-19. TCRdb reanalysed the 5' RACE reads using MiXCR and keeps one entry per CDR3 protein. The data contain approximately 290,000 distinct CDR3 sequences, 19% of them singletons. Specimen: PBMCs or a T cell subset sorted from them (not recorded which). The receptors were gathered from a man between 18 and 29 years old who had mild COVID-19 (a few samples of this study predate the infection). Cell type and time point are not known.

A few counts support this clonotype. This chain joins TRBV7-6 and TRBJ2-7; 7 bases agree with TRBD2. CDR3 length: 14 amino acids. Trimming removed 5 bases from V and 3 bases from J; junction bases left unmatched: 7. Germline V CDR1 and CDR2: SGHVS, FNYEAQ. The CDR3 DNA sequence: TGTGCCAGCAGCCCAAGCGGGGTTAACTACGAGCAGTACTTC. Amino acids: CASSPSGVNYEQYF.

The chain carries TRBV9 and TRBJ2-5; 16 bases agree with TRBD2. V shed 0 bases and J 11 bases; nucleotides not matched to a gene: 4. This CDR3 spans 15 amino acids. Germline CDR1 is SGDLS and CDR2 is YYNGEE. The CDR3 sequence is CASSVEPGLAGGQYF. The DNA for the CDR3 is TGTGCCAGCAGCGTAGAACCGGGACTAGCGGGGGGGCAGTACTTC.

V and J are TRBV11-3 and TRBJ2-3; no clear D. CDR1 and CDR2 (germline): SGHNT, YENEEA. CDR3 length equals 13 residues. Trimming pared 4 bases from V and 6 bases from J, leaving 11 bases between. Here the CDR3 reads CASSSLSRDTQYF. Here the CDR3 DNA reads TGTGCCAGCAGCTCCTTATCGAGGGATACGCAGTATTTT.

The V and J genes are TRBV12-3 or TRBV12-4 and TRBJ1-5; unclear D gene. The CDR3 has 15 amino acids. V shed 6 bases and J shed 5 bases, with 17 bases lying between them. The CDR3 DNA reads TGTGCCAGCAGCCGTGGAGGGATCCGCTATCAGCCCCAGCATTTT. Protein sequence: CASSRGGIRYQPQHF.

This clonotype was found a few times. The chain employs TRBV7-3 and TRBJ2-5, with D uncertain. CDR3 size: 15 residues. Trimming pared 1 base from V and 0 bases from J, leaving 9 bases between. CDR1 and CDR2 (germline): SGHTA, FQGTGA. The CDR3: CASSLMGTDQETQYF. CDR3 DNA: TGTGCCAGCAGCTTAATGGGCACAGACCAAGAGACCCAGTACTTC.

This sequence joins TRBV4-1 and TRBJ1-2, with a possible D match to TRBD1 (5 bases). V was cut by 0 bases and J by 4 bases, with 12 bases left in between. CDR3 length equals 15 residues. Germline assignment: CDR1 MGHRA and CDR2 YSYEKL. The chain's CDR3 is CASSQDPGAIYGYTF. The CDR3 DNA reads as TGCGCCAGCAGCCAAGATCCCGGGGCCATCTATGGCTACACCTTC.

This clonotype showed up just a few times. The chain joins TRBV9 to TRBJ2-3; weak D call: TRBD1 (6 bases). The V end was cut by 0 bases, the J end by 2 bases, with 13 bases between. This CDR3 is 16 amino acids long. Germline V lookup: CDR1 SGDLS, CDR2 YYNGEE. The CDR3 region is CASSVEGDYTTDTQYF. The CDR3 coding sequence is TGTGCCAGCAGCGTAGAGGGGGATTACACCACAGATACGCAGTATTTT.

This clonotype was seen a few times. The rearrangement links TRBV4-3 to TRBJ1-1; the D is unclear. The ends were cut back, 3 bases at V and 0 bases at J, with 11 bases in the middle. Germline CDR1 LGHNA, CDR2 YSLEER. CDR3 length: 15 amino acids. The CDR3 is CASSHSGVMNTEAFF. The CDR3 bases are TGCGCCAGCAGCCATAGCGGGGTAATGAACACTGAAGCTTTCTTT.

The CDR3 nucleotides are TGCAGTGCTATTAGCGGGAGCAACACAGATACGCAGTATTTT. Translating gives CSAISGSNTDTQYF. The J gene is TRBJ2-3, the V gene TRBV20-1; TRBD2 aligns across 9 bases. V dropped 4 bases and J dropped 2; count of bases not matched to a gene: 4. CDR3 length: 14 residues. Germline V gives CDR1 DFQATT, CDR2 SNEGSKA (reference sequence).

This clonotype has a count of ten or more. The chain couples TRBV6-5 to TRBJ1-4; D is perhaps TRBD1 (5 bases). CDR3 length: 14 residues. From germline, CDR1 is MNHEY and CDR2 SVGAGI. Trimming cost V 2 bases and J 7 bases, with 11 bases left between them. The DNA of the CDR3 is TGTGCCAGCAGTTACCGGACAACCATTGAAAAACTGTTTTTT. Translating it yields CASSYRTTIEKLFF.

The J gene is TRBJ2-7, the V gene TRBV5-1, with D hard to call. Per germline, CDR1 SGHRS and CDR2 YFSETQ. The CDR3 spans 13 residues. V lost 5 bases and J lost 0, with 9 bases in between. The CDR3 protein is CASRDGSSYEQYF. Written as DNA, the CDR3 is TGCGCCAGCAGGGACGGCTCCTCCTACGAGCAGTACTTC.

This chain links TRBV4-3 with TRBJ1-6; 9 bases agree with TRBD1. Germline V gives CDR1 LGHNA, CDR2 YSLEER. CDR3 size: 13 residues. The trim removed 11 bases at V and 9 bases at J, leaving 8 bases unmatched. The CDR3 loop reads CAASRDRASPLHF. CDR3 in DNA: TGCGCCGCCAGCCGGGACAGGGCTTCACCCCTCCACTTT.

The CDR3 region has the DNA TGTGCCAGCAGGGCAGAAGGCCATTACGAGTGGCAGTACGTC. Translated: CASRAEGHYEWQYV. The chain employs TRBV5-4 and TRBJ2-7; no reliable D call. Looked up from germline, CDR1 is SGHNT and CDR2 is YYREEE (reference sequence). V shed 5 bases and J shed 9 bases, with 21 bases lying between them. This CDR3 is built from 14 residues.

This clonotype was detected a few times. The chain carries TRBV2 and TRBJ2-2, with a possible D match to TRBD2 (7 bases). Trimming took off 4 bases at V and 6 bases at J, with 15 bases between the two ends. The V gene's germline CDR1 is SNHLY and CDR2 FYNNEI. This CDR3 region has 15 residues. The CDR3, as DNA: TGTGCCAGCAGTGTACTTGCGGGGGCCCCCGGGGAGCTGTTTTTT. Translation gives CASSVLAGAPGELFF.

The rearrangement links TRBV6-2 or TRBV6-3 to TRBJ2-3, with D uncertain. This CDR3 is 18 amino acids long. CDR1 and CDR2 from the germline V gene are MNHEY and SVGEGT. V was pared by 2 bases and J by 1 base, with 19 bases between. Here the CDR3 DNA reads TGTGCCAGCAGTTACCACGGATCCACGGGTCGCCGCACAGATACGCAGTATTTT. Translated: CASSYHGSTGRRTDTQYF.

The V call is TRBV2, the J call TRBJ2-1; TRBD2 matches 10 bases. CDR1 is SNHLY, CDR2 FYNNEI, per germline. The V and J ends lost 5 bases and 5 bases, in that order; junction bases with no gene match: 12. This CDR3 spans 17 amino acids. The CDR3 loop is CASSSVLAGVRDNEQFF. The CDR3 bases are TGTGCCAGCAGTTCCGTTCTAGCGGGGGTAAGGGACAATGAGCAGTTCTTC.

Only a few counts were recorded for this clonotype. CDR3 bases: TGCGCCAGCACGGTCGGGACTGAAGCTTTCTTT. Translation gives CASTVGTEAFF. The chain recombines TRBV5-1 with TRBJ1-1; D gene uncertain. There are 11 residues in the CDR3. The V and J ends lost 6 bases and 5 bases respectively, with 8 bases between them. CDR1 is SGHRS and CDR2 is YFSETQ in the germline V gene.

J is TRBJ2-5 and V is TRBV7-9; tentative D call: TRBD1 (6 bases). Germline V lookup: CDR1 SEHNR, CDR2 FQNEAQ (reference sequence). The CDR3 contains 11 residues. The V end lost 4 bases, the J end lost 7 bases, and 7 bases lay between the germline ends. The CDR3 is CASSSTGTQYF. CDR3 bases: TGTGCCAGCAGCTCGACAGGGACCCAGTACTTC.

This clonotype was detected only a few times. The rearrangement links TRBV5-1 to TRBJ2-3; 7 nucleotides agree with TRBD1. The ends lost 4 bases at V and 0 bases at J; junction bases unmatched: 8. The germline V gene encodes CDR1 SGHRS and CDR2 YFSETQ. This CDR3 is built from 16 residues. This CDR3 is CASSARGWTSTDTQYF. The CDR3 nucleotides read TGCGCCAGCAGCGCCAGGGGGTGGACTAGCACAGATACGCAGTATTTT.

The chain joins TRBV10-2 to TRBJ2-2; D remains unclear. The germline V gene has CDR1 WSHSY and CDR2 SAAADI. This CDR3 comprises 17 residues. V lost 7 bases to trimming and J lost 0 bases, with 18 bases between them. The CDR3 region is CASKAKPTVSNTGELFF. CDR3 DNA sequence: TGCGCCAGCAAGGCAAAGCCGACCGTTTCGAACACCGGGGAGCTGTTTTTT.